This T cell receptor (beta chain) was documented in a study of lymphopenia after photon versus proton radiotherapy. In its sample, this clone was seen many times. Its antigen is unknown. General observations from the study: After the lymphocyte nadir, photon-treated repertoires showed oligoclonal expansion, especially of CD8+ Temra cells.

CDR1 SGHTS and CDR2 YDEGEE come from the germline V gene. The CDR3 is made up of 14 amino acids. Trimming took 2 bases from V and 5 from J, leaving 13 bases between them. TCRdb's copy holds only in-frame clones and misses some; the assay was immunoSEQ multiplex PCR. The sample consists of roughly 57,000 clones, 80% to 90% of them appearing once. The clonotype originates from a man in his fifties or sixties with gastric cancer. Specimen: peripheral blood, collected from a patient treated with photon-based radiotherapy. This chain joins TRBV5-8 and TRBJ1-1; no definite D call. The CDR3, as DNA: TGTGCCAGCAGCTTTCCCGGGAGGGAGACTGAAGCTTTCTTT. Translating it yields CASSFPGRETEAFF.